Below are 7 T cell receptor beta chains sequenced from a single sample in a study of blood T cells in healthy people across ages. A second PCR, run for roughly 7 to 11 cycles, used a sample-barcoded 5' primer plus a J-beta primer mix. TCRdb redid the calling of the 5' RACE reads with MiXCR, one entry per CDR3 protein. The top ten clones hold more than 6% of a sample with roughly 1,300,000 distinct CDR3 sequences, approximately 59% of them seen once. Sequencing was performed on blood. The receptors were gathered from a man in his late teens or twenties in good health.

The chain recombines TRBV7-2 with TRBJ2-5, with 7 bases matching TRBD1. The DNA end favors TRBJ2-7, so the J call may be wrong. The CDR3 contains 13 residues. From germline, CDR1 is SGHTA and CDR2 FQGNSA. The CDR3 protein is CASSFGQVSEQYF. In nucleotides, the CDR3 is TGTGCCAGCAGCTTTGGACAGGTCTCCGAGCAGTACTTC.

The chain carries TRBV12-3 or TRBV12-4 and TRBJ2-1; perhaps TRBD1 as D (5 bases). This CDR3 spans 12 amino acids. V dropped 4 bases and J dropped 15 bases, with 16 bases sitting between them. CDR3 sequence (DNA): TGTGCCAGCAGTTCAGACAGTGGGTGGCTGTTCTTC. Translating it yields CASSSDSGWLFF.

This clonotype was seen a handful of times. The chain recombines TRBV6-5 with TRBJ2-5, with 8 bases fitting TRBD1. Germline loops: CDR1 MNHEY, CDR2 SVGAGI. The CDR3 has 14 residues. J lost 5 bases, V lost 4 bases, and 6 bases had no gene match. CDR3 in DNA: TGTGCCAGCAGTTCGCCAGGGGGCGTGGAGACCCAGTACTTC. It specifies CASSSPGGVETQYF.

As regards this clonotype: Compared with germline, one end of the junction differs, possibly owing to a read error. This rearrangement joins TRBV12-3 or TRBV12-4 to TRBJ1-1, with D possibly being TRBD1 (6 bases). This CDR3 is 14 amino acids long. The CDR3 DNA is TGTGCCAGCAGTCAACAGGGCCCGAACGCTGAAGCTTTCTTT. Translation: CASSQQGPNAEAFF.

This clonotype has only a few counts. The CDR3 sequence is CASSLAGQGNHEQYF. CDR3 DNA: TGTGCCAGCAGTTTAGCTGGGCAGGGCAATCACGAGCAGTACTTC. The J gene is TRBJ2-7, the V gene TRBV12-3 or TRBV12-4; D might be TRBD1 (5 bases). The CDR3 consists of 15 residues. The V end was cut by 0 bases, the J end by 5 bases, with 14 bases between.

The J gene is TRBJ1-4, the V gene TRBV20-1; D ambiguous. The germline CDR1 and CDR2 sequences are DFQATT and SNEGSKA (reference sequence). There are 13 residues in the CDR3. V was shortened by 0 bases and J by 0 bases, with 2 bases between the two germline ends. CDR3: CSAREATNEKLFF. The CDR3 coding sequence is TGCAGTGCTAGAGAGGCAACTAATGAAAAACTGTTTTTT.

This chain connects TRBV20-1 to TRBJ2-7, with D possibly being TRBD2 (6 bases). V gave up 1 base and J gave up 4 bases, with 14 bases separating them. The CDR3 consists of 14 residues. The germline CDR1 and CDR2 sequences are DFQATT and SNEGSKA (reference sequence). The CDR3 sequence is CSARAGSSGYEQYF. In DNA form, the CDR3 reads TGCAGTGCTAGAGCGGGGAGTAGCGGATACGAGCAGTACTTC.